This T cell receptor beta chain was sequenced in a study of regulatory T cells in long-lasting Graves disease. Study-level findings and limits: Patients with persistent Graves' had lower TCR diversity than newly diagnosed patients. Preferential use of TRBV28, TRBJ1-2 and TRBJ2-5 was seen in persistent disease.

The CDR3 runs 13 residues. Germline values: CDR1 SEHNR, CDR2 FQNEAQ (reference sequence). Assembly of TCR beta libraries relied on iRepertoire HTBI primers together with Arm-PCR of CDR3 regions. MiXCR, applied by TCRdb to the multiplex PCR reads, yields one record per CDR3 protein. The sample lists 200,000 to 250,000 distinct CDR3 sequences; around 20% were seen once. Time point in this sample: newly diagnosed GD, antithyroid drugs for less than 3 months. After RNA was extracted from PBMCs, the TCR library was made from it. The guidelines of the American Thyroid Association were the basis for diagnosing Graves' disease. It was an endocrinology department in Xi'an, China, that provided the patients. Notes on this clonotype: Its antigen is not known. It differs at one base from a far larger clone, so likely a read error.

The source material was peripheral blood mononuclear cells (PBMCs), sampled at new diagnosis, from a patient treated with antithyroid drugs. J is TRBJ2-7 and V is TRBV7-9; tentative D call: TRBD2 (6 bases). The DNA end is a closer match to TRBJ2-6, so the J assignment may be wrong. The source is a female donor with Graves disease. The CDR3 region is CASSSGLASVLTF. DNA of the CDR3: TGTGCCAGCAGCTCGGGACTGGCCAGCGTCCTGACTTTC.